This TCR beta chain was sequenced in a study of T cells after yellow fever vaccination. Study in general: SMART-Seq v4 Ultra Low Input prepared libraries from low-cell fractions. Study outcomes and limitations: Abundant bulk-population clonotypes could contaminate the FACS-sorted repertoires.

TCRdb analysed the 5' RACE reads with MiXCR anew, one entry per CDR3 protein. Found here are hundreds of thousands of distinct CDR3 sequences, 12% of them singletons; the top ten hold 14% to 15%. This clonotype was counted a few times. Its target is not known. Per the germline V gene, CDR1 is MNHEY and CDR2 is SMNVEV (reference sequence). V was clipped by 4 bases and J by 4 bases; unmatched bases: 12. There are 16 residues in the CDR3. The rearrangement joins TRBV27 to TRBJ1-1; TRBD1 aligns across 7 bases. The input for sequencing was PBMCs, taken on the day of the yellow fever booster vaccination. The source of this sequence is a man aged 25-45 years who received the YFV17D yellow fever vaccine. CDR3 in DNA: TGTGCCAGCAGTTCCCCCACAGGGGCGTCCGGCACTGAAGCTTTCTTT. Its translation is CASSSPTGASGTEAFF.